What follows are 5 T cell receptor beta chains derived from one specimen sequenced in a study of shared clonotypes between healthy human individuals (dated by TCRdb to 2019 to 2021). The protocol used for the library was the immunoSEQ multiplex PCR assay. The clones in this table, taken by TCRdb from immuneACCESS, are in-frame only. Not every clone is retained; where verified, under half of the shortfall comes from an unresolved V gene, and the cause of the rest is unknown. Here the sample has millions of clones; roughly 91% occur a single time. The top ten constitute 1.5% to 2% of the sample. CD8 naive samples were CD45RO-negative cells positively selected for CCR7, giving a CD45RA+CCR7+ population that excluded TemRA cells. What was sequenced was naive CD8+ T cells from PBMCs. Taken with the paper, the label for cell subset or site translates to: CD45RA+CCR7+. These receptor sequences come from a man between 18 and 35 years old in good health. Some clones in this sample may be carry-over from other donors' samples.

The chain recombines TRBV11-2 with TRBJ1-4, with D tentatively TRBD1 (5 bases). CDR1 and CDR2 (germline): SGHAT, FQNNGV. CDR3 size: 13 residues. Trimming stripped 8 bases from V and 5 bases from J, with 12 bases between. The CDR3 region has the DNA TGTGCCAGCCGGGCTGGGGACAATGAAAAACTGTTTTTT. Its translation: CASRAGDNEKLFF.

The rearrangement uses TRBV2 and TRBJ2-5; D may be TRBD2 (6 bases). This CDR3 region has 15 residues. Trimming took 2 bases from V and 5 from J, leaving 15 bases between them. Per germline, CDR1 SNHLY and CDR2 FYNNEI. The CDR3 DNA reads TGTGCCAGCAGTGAATCGCGCGGGATTCTTGAGACCCAGTACTTC. Its translation is CASSESRGILETQYF.

A note on this clone: Other DNA sequences in this sample translate to the same CDR3. V and J are TRBV28 and TRBJ1-1; D gene unclear. Germline V lookup: CDR1 MDHEN, CDR2 SYDVKM. Trimming cost V 2 bases and J 1 base, with 5 bases left between them. This CDR3 is 13 amino acids long. This CDR3 reads CASSLKRNTEAFF. The CDR3, as DNA: TGTGCCAGCAGTTTAAAGAGGAACACTGAAGCTTTCTTT.

The CDR3 DNA reads TGTGCCAGCAGCAGTTGGACAGGAAACACCGGGGAGCTGTTTTTT. Protein product: CASSSWTGNTGELFF. The chain employs TRBV9 and TRBJ2-2, with 7 bases matching TRBD1. This CDR3 comprises 15 residues. CDR1 and CDR2 from the germline V gene are SGDLS and YYNGEE. Germline trimming cut 4 bases from V and 2 bases from J; bases unmatched to any gene: 5.

V gene TRBV5-8 combines with J gene TRBJ1-3; weak D call: TRBD1 (5 bases). Germline assignment: CDR1 SGHTS and CDR2 YDEGEE. The CDR3 has 15 residues. V was cut by 1 base and J by 2 bases, with 10 bases left in between. The CDR3 DNA sequence: TGTGCCAGCAGCTTGTCCAGGGTGGCTGGAAACACCATATATTTT. This gives the protein CASSLSRVAGNTIYF.